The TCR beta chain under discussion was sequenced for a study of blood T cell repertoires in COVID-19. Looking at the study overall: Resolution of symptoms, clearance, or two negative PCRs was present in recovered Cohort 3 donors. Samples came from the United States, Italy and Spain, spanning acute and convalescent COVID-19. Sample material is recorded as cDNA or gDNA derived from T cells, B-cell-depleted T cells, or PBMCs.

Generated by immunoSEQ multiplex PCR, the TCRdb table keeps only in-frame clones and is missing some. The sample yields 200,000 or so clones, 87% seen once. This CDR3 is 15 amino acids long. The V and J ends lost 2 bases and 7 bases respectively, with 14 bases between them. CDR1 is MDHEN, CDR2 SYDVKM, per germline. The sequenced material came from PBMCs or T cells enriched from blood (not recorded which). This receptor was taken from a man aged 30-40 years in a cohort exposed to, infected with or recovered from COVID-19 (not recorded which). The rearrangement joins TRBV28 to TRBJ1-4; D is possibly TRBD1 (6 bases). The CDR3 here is CASSLEGVVSEKLFF. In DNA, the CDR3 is TGTGCCAGCAGTTTAGAGGGGGTGGTGAGTGAAAAACTGTTTTTT.